This entry describes one TCR beta chain. Looked up from germline, CDR1 is SGHDT and CDR2 is YYEEEE. The V and J ends lost 5 bases and 0 bases, in that order; junction bases with no gene match: 3. The CDR3 has 14 amino acids. The record originates from a study of T cell changes during pregnancy in multiple sclerosis. Here immunoSEQ multiplex PCR was the method, and the copy in TCRdb shows in-frame clones only, minus some. The sample lists 84,000 or so clones; 94% were seen once. The chain joins TRBV5-6 to TRBJ1-1; TRBD1 matches 8 bases. The TCR originated in a female donor with multiple sclerosis, enrolled in a pregnancy study. The sequencing here drew on peripheral blood, taken in the third trimester of pregnancy. The CDR3 sequence is CASRRTGMNTEAFF. CDR3 DNA: TGTGCCAGCAGACGGACAGGGATGAACACTGAAGCTTTCTTT.